This is a list of T cell receptor beta chains from one sample in a study of CD8 T cells in Susac syndrome. TCRdb re-derived calls from the immunoSEQ multiplex PCR reads in MiXCR, one entry per CDR3 protein. Of about 170,000 distinct CDR3 sequences listed, approximately 93% were seen once; the top ten hold over 0.08%. Source material: CD4+ T cells from PBMCs. All receptors come from a human donor with multiple sclerosis. CDR3s leave out the opening cysteine and the closing phenylalanine or tryptophan. Each record gives: V gene, CDR3 protein.

v_call: TRBV9; cdr3_aa: ASSANRRRDYGYT
v_call: TRBV11-2; cdr3_aa: ASSLALFLEEKLF
v_call: TRBV6-5; cdr3_aa: ASSTRLAYNEQF
v_call: TRBV6-1; cdr3_aa: ASTQFGTKNTGELF
v_call: TRBV20-1; cdr3_aa: SVQGVGTDTQY
v_call: TRBV20-1; cdr3_aa: SAPQGAHSYEQY
v_call: TRBV20-1; cdr3_aa: SARLAGITDTQY
v_call: TRBV20-1; cdr3_aa: SASKRGGETQY
v_call: TRBV13; cdr3_aa: ASTSRGRETQY
v_call: TRBV12-3/TRBV12-4; cdr3_aa: ASCPQGGLAQETQY
v_call: TRBV5-4; cdr3_aa: ASSLGSGGYNEQF
v_call: TRBV20-1; cdr3_aa: SAGQPASETQY
v_call: TRBV12-3/TRBV12-4; cdr3_aa: ASSLAGLNIQY
v_call: TRBV5-1; cdr3_aa: ASSFGLAGAYQETQY
v_call: TRBV4-1; cdr3_aa: ASSLQATDTQY
v_call: TRBV30; cdr3_aa: AWSRSDTGELF
v_call: TRBV6-6; cdr3_aa: ATISSGSRELF
v_call: TRBV30; cdr3_aa: AWSLHSGANVLT
v_call: TRBV6-5; cdr3_aa: ASSYSSGTSEGEETQY
v_call: TRBV10-2; cdr3_aa: ASKRGHPDNEQF
v_call: TRBV7-9; cdr3_aa: ASSLRVGTEAF
v_call: TRBV29-1; cdr3_aa: SVGPSVDRNYNEQF
v_call: TRBV6-5; cdr3_aa: ASSYGTGQETQY
v_call: TRBV20-1; cdr3_aa: SARGGLAGVYEQY
v_call: TRBV5-1; cdr3_aa: ASRPQGAYYEQY
v_call: TRBV14; cdr3_aa: ASSHTTSGDTGELF
v_call: TRBV24-1; cdr3_aa: ATSDPILAGEPYEQY
v_call: TRBV28; cdr3_aa: ASSSYPDTQY
v_call: TRBV12-3/TRBV12-4; cdr3_aa: ASSETYEQY
v_call: TRBV14; cdr3_aa: ASSLLGQANTEAF
v_call: TRBV24-1; cdr3_aa: ATSDWTGGDTQY
v_call: TRBV20-1; cdr3_aa: SAEAGGGNTGELF
v_call: TRBV11-2; cdr3_aa: ASSTPGQGVPEAF
v_call: TRBV27; cdr3_aa: ASSFLGSTDTKY
v_call: TRBV7-3; cdr3_aa: ASSASGGRTDTQY
v_call: TRBV5-4; cdr3_aa: ASSWGGRTAAF
v_call: TRBV20-1; cdr3_aa: SAEEVGNTEAF
v_call: TRBV2; cdr3_aa: ASSSDRGNQPQH
v_call: TRBV27; cdr3_aa: ASSAFSGANVLT
v_call: TRBV2; cdr3_aa: ASMRRGNSYEQY
v_call: TRBV19; cdr3_aa: ASSLPGTGSETQY
v_call: TRBV28; cdr3_aa: ASSSPGTSNTGELF
v_call: TRBV3-1; cdr3_aa: ASSQDAASSYNEQF
v_call: TRBV29-1; cdr3_aa: SVPGLAGVGTQY
v_call: TRBV4-1; cdr3_aa: ASSHSDSLVSGANVLT
v_call: TRBV7-2; cdr3_aa: ASSLASSQETQY
v_call: TRBV5-1; cdr3_aa: ASSVDDSNYGYT
v_call: TRBV4-1; cdr3_aa: ASSQWTTADNEQF
v_call: TRBV12-3/TRBV12-4; cdr3_aa: ASSPRTSGYTDTQY
v_call: TRBV7-2; cdr3_aa: ASSLRLAESYEQY